The rows below give T cell receptor beta chains drawn from one sample of a study of OX40 agonist ivuxolimab in advanced cancers. Here immunoSEQ multiplex PCR was the method, and the copy in TCRdb shows in-frame clones only, minus some. The sample holds 70,000 or so clones, roughly 89% seen once. The sequencing used CD4+ or CD8+ T cells sorted from blood, collected in a trial of the OX40 agonist ivuxolimab. The source is an adult with an advanced solid tumor such as melanoma, head and neck, liver or kidney cancer. Both conserved end residues are part of each CDR3. A D gene is named only where the DNA matches it firmly. Size tells how often a clone was seen (once, few, many) or the class of an expanded clone, and some rows leave it out.

size: -; J: TRBJ2-7; D: -; V: TRBV7-8; DNA: TGTGCCAGCAGCCTCCAGAGGGGGGTGACCTACGAGCAGTACTTC; CDR3: CASSLQRGVTYEQYF
size: once; J: TRBJ2-7; D: TRBD1; V: TRBV28; DNA: TGTGCCAGCAGTTCAACCGGGACAGGGGGCTACGAGCAGTACTTC; CDR3: CASSSTGTGGYEQYF
size: -; J: TRBJ2-5; D: TRBD1; V: TRBV5-4; DNA: TGTGCCAGCAGCTTGAGTGGGGACAGTGAGACCCAGTACTTC; CDR3: CASSLSGDSETQYF
size: -; J: TRBJ2-7; D: -; V: TRBV19; DNA: TGTGCCAGTAGTAGGGGGGATGAGGACGAGCAGTACTTC; CDR3: CASSRGDEDEQYF
size: -; J: TRBJ1-2; D: -; V: TRBV15; DNA: TGTGCCACCAGCAGAGGGCCAGATTCAGGCTATGGCTACACCTTC; CDR3: CATSRGPDSGYGYTF
size: -; J: TRBJ2-1; D: TRBD2; V: TRBV4-3; DNA: TGCGCCAGCAGCCAAGGCCGGCTAGCGGGAGGCTTCAATGAGCAGTTCTTC; CDR3: CASSQGRLAGGFNEQFF
size: -; J: TRBJ1-5; D: -; V: TRBV5-8; DNA: TGTGCCAGCAGCCCCTGGCGCAGGGAGGATCAGCCCCAGCATTTT; CDR3: CASSPWRREDQPQHF
size: -; J: TRBJ2-2; D: -; V: TRBV7-2; DNA: TGTGCCAGCAGCCAGGCTGGGGGGGCTGTCACCGGGGAGCTGTTTTTT; CDR3: CASSQAGGAVTGELFF
size: once; J: TRBJ1-5; D: -; V: TRBV5-3; DNA: TGTGCCAGTACCAGACGCAATCAGCCCCAGCATTTT; CDR3: CASTRRNQPQHF
size: -; J: TRBJ2-2; D: -; V: TRBV5-1; DNA: TGCGCCAGCTATGAGGGGAGCGCGAACACCGGGGAGCTGTTTTTT; CDR3: CASYEGSANTGELFF
size: -; J: TRBJ2-7; D: TRBD1; V: TRBV11-3; DNA: TGTGCCAGCCGGAGGGACAGGGGGTTGTACGAGCAGTACTTC; CDR3: CASRRDRGLYEQYF
size: -; J: TRBJ2-1; D: -; V: TRBV29-1; DNA: TGCAGCGTTGAAGAAGGAGCGCGCTCCTACAATGAGCAGTTCTTC; CDR3: CSVEEGARSYNEQFF
size: -; J: TRBJ2-1; D: TRBD1; V: TRBV7-9; DNA: TGTGCCAGCAGCTCGACAGGGGTCGATGAGCAGTTCTTC; CDR3: CASSSTGVDEQFF
size: -; J: TRBJ1-1; D: -; V: TRBV28; DNA: TGTGCCAGCAGCTCCCGTCCGGGAACTGAAGCTTTCTTT; CDR3: CASSSRPGTEAFF
size: -; J: TRBJ2-7; D: -; V: TRBV5-1; DNA: TGCGCCAGCAGCCCTTGGGGGGTCAGGTCCTACGAGCAGTATTTC; CDR3: CASSPWGVRSYEQYF
size: once; J: TRBJ1-2; D: -; V: TRBV11-3; DNA: TGTGCCAGCAGCCCAGGGGCCTCCTATGGCTACACCTTC; CDR3: CASSPGASYGYTF
size: -; J: TRBJ2-7; D: -; V: TRBV28; DNA: TGTGCCAGCAGTCTAGTGGACGAGCAGTACTTC; CDR3: CASSLVDEQYF
size: -; J: TRBJ2-7; D: -; V: TRBV6-1; DNA: TGTGCCAGCAGTGAGAATTTTCCAGGCGAGCAGTACTTC; CDR3: CASSENFPGEQYF
size: -; J: TRBJ1-1; D: -; V: TRBV19; DNA: TGTGCCAGTAGTATAGAACGTACTGAAGCTTTCTTT; CDR3: CASSIERTEAFF
size: -; J: TRBJ2-7; D: -; V: TRBV7-2; DNA: TGTGCCAGCATAAAAGAACCCGGTATGGCTGGGCGCTACGAGCAGTACTTC; CDR3: CASIKEPGMAGRYEQYF
size: -; J: TRBJ2-1; D: -; V: TRBV11-2; DNA: TGTGCCAGCAGCTTCCGGGGGCCATACAATGAGCAGTTCTTC; CDR3: CASSFRGPYNEQFF
size: once; J: TRBJ2-7; D: TRBD2; V: TRBV6-5; DNA: TGTGCCAGCAGTTGGGGAGGGGCACAGACCTACGAGCAGTACTTC; CDR3: CASSWGGAQTYEQYF
size: -; J: TRBJ1-4; D: -; V: TRBV19; DNA: TGTGCCAGTAGTCACCAAGGAGGGAGTGCAACTAATGAAAAACTGTTTTTT; CDR3: CASSHQGGSATNEKLFF
size: -; J: TRBJ1-1; D: -; V: TRBV10-3; DNA: TGTGCCATCAGTGATGGGGAGGACACTGAAGCTTTCTTT; CDR3: CAISDGEDTEAFF
size: -; J: TRBJ2-7; D: -; V: TRBV15; DNA: TGTGCCACCAGCAGAGATGAGTACGAGCAGTACTTC; CDR3: CATSRDEYEQYF
size: once; J: TRBJ1-4; D: -; V: TRBV5-6; DNA: TGTGCCAGCAGCCAAAGCGGTGAAAAACTGTTTTTT; CDR3: CASSQSGEKLFF
size: -; J: TRBJ2-7; D: -; V: TRBV6-6; DNA: TGTGCCACCCTCGGGGCAGACACGGGTGTCTACGAGCAGTACTTC; CDR3: CATLGADTGVYEQYF
size: -; J: TRBJ2-1; D: -; V: TRBV29-1; DNA: TGCAGCGTCCACCGAGCGTACAATGAGCAGTTCTTC; CDR3: CSVHRAYNEQFF
size: -; J: TRBJ2-5; D: -; V: TRBV27; DNA: TGTGCCAGCAGCTCGCCCGGGGGGCCCCAAGAGACCCAGTACTTC; CDR3: CASSSPGGPQETQYF
size: -; J: TRBJ1-5; D: -; V: TRBV19; DNA: TGTGCCAGTACCCTATACACCTTCAATCAGCCCCAGCATTTT; CDR3: CASTLYTFNQPQHF
size: -; J: TRBJ2-3; D: -; V: TRBV7-3; DNA: TGTGCCAGCAGCTCGTTAGCAGCGGCAGATACGCAGTATTTT; CDR3: CASSSLAAADTQYF
size: -; J: TRBJ2-2; D: TRBD2; V: TRBV11-3; DNA: TGTGCCAGCAGCTTAGTTCGACTAGCGGGAGGCTACACCGGGGAGCTGTTTTTT; CDR3: CASSLVRLAGGYTGELFF
size: once; J: TRBJ2-6; D: -; V: TRBV7-6; DNA: TGTGCCAGCAGCCTAACTGGGGCCAACGTCCTGACTTTC; CDR3: CASSLTGANVLTF